This is a list of T cell receptor beta chains from one sample in a study of identical twins. Each CDR3 protein is one row after TCRdb ran MiXCR on the 5' RACE reads. The sample includes more than 600,000 distinct CDR3 sequences, 15% to 20% of them seen just once. This same sample was also taken into another study, of T cells expressing NK-cell markers.

Sequencing was carried out using PBMCs. These receptors were collected from a woman under 30 in good health. Each CDR3 is given with its conserved first and last residue. A D gene is named only where the DNA matches it firmly. The size field is filled for only some rows; it gives once, few, many or a size class.

14	TRBJ2-1	TRBD1	TRBV5-6	few	CASSPETGRNEQFF	TGTGCCAGCAGCCCAGAGACAGGGCGAAATGAGCAGTTCTTC
14	TRBJ2-3	.	TRBV10-3	.	CASRASVSTDTQYF	TGTGCTTCCCGGGCTAGCGTCTCCACAGATACGCAGTATTTT
12	TRBJ1-1	.	TRBV6-2/TRBV6-3	.	CASSSTFTEAFF	TGTGCCAGCAGCTCGACGTTCACTGAAGCTTTCTTT
13	TRBJ2-1	.	TRBV20-1	.	CSASSQIYNEQFF	TGCAGTGCTAGTAGTCAGATCTACAATGAGCAGTTCTTC
16	TRBJ2-1	TRBD2	TRBV5-1	.	CASSKGLAGAGNEQFF	TGCGCCAGCAGCAAGGGACTAGCGGGGGCGGGGAATGAGCAGTTCTTC
12	TRBJ2-7	.	TRBV7-9	few	CASSLIRSEQYF	TGTGCCAGCAGCTTAATCCGAAGCGAGCAGTACTTC
17	TRBJ2-7	TRBD2	TRBV5-1	few	CASSLGPGTKNPFEQYF	TGCGCCAGCAGCTTGGGCCCCGGGACTAAGAATCCGTTCGAGCAGTACTTC
15	TRBJ1-1	.	TRBV2	few	CASSREGTANTEAFF	TGTGCCAGCAGCAGGGAGGGAACGGCGAACACTGAAGCTTTCTTT
14	TRBJ2-2	.	TRBV29-1	.	CSVEDRTNTGELFF	TGCAGCGTTGAAGATCGCACGAACACCGGGGAGCTGTTTTTT
15	TRBJ2-7	TRBD1	TRBV20-1	few	CSASKAYRDRAEQYF	TGCAGTGCTAGCAAGGCTTACAGGGACAGGGCCGAGCAGTACTTC
15	TRBJ2-3	TRBD1	TRBV20-1	few	CSAVAAGGGTDTQYF	TGCAGTGCTGTCGCGGCAGGGGGAGGCACAGATACGCAGTATTTT
14	TRBJ2-3	.	TRBV12-3/TRBV12-4	few	CASSFSESTDTQYF	TGTGCCAGCAGTTTTTCGGAGAGCACAGATACGCAGTATTTT
13	TRBJ2-7	.	TRBV24-1	.	CATVSTPHYEQYF	TGTGCCACCGTCAGCACACCCCACTACGAGCAGTACTTC
13	TRBJ1-6	TRBD1	TRBV6-1	.	CASWDRHNSPLHF	TGTGCCAGCTGGGACAGGCATAATTCACCCCTCCACTTT
15	TRBJ2-2	.	TRBV5-1	.	CASSLTPSGGEELFF	TGCGCCAGCAGCCTAACCCCCTCCGGGGGCGAGGAGCTGTTTTTT
13	TRBJ2-1	.	TRBV6-1	.	CASSPYWGNEQFF	TGTGCCAGCAGCCCCTATTGGGGCAATGAGCAGTTCTTC
13	TRBJ1-1	.	TRBV29-1	many	CSSTLEGGTEAFF	TGCAGCTCCACCCTGGAGGGCGGTACTGAAGCTTTCTTT
17	TRBJ1-1	TRBD1	TRBV20-1	.	CSVQGQGAGQLNTEAFF	TGCAGTGTACAGGGCCAGGGGGCCGGACAGCTGAACACTGAAGCTTTCTTT
18	TRBJ2-5	TRBD2	TRBV4-3	few	CASSQDRAGTRIRKTQYF	TGCGCCAGCAGCCAAGATAGAGCCGGGACTAGGATCCGAAAGACCCAGTACTTC
15	TRBJ1-5	.	TRBV27	once	CASSQYSLSNQPQHF	TGTGCCAGCAGTCAATATAGCCTAAGCAATCAGCCCCAGCATTTT
12	TRBJ1-2	.	TRBV7-3	many	CASGHGGIGYTF	TGTGCCAGCGGCCACGGGGGAATAGGCTACACCTTC
15	TRBJ2-1	TRBD2	TRBV12-3/TRBV12-4	many	CASSPRLAGDNEQFF	TGTGCCAGCAGTCCCCGACTAGCGGGAGACAATGAGCAGTTCTTC
15	TRBJ2-7	.	TRBV6-1	.	CASSETGTVRYEQYF	TGTGCCAGCAGTGAAACCGGGACGGTCCGCTACGAACAGTACTTC
14	TRBJ2-2	TRBD1	TRBV29-1	.	CSVLQGENTGELFF	TGCAGCGTTCTACAGGGGGAGAACACCGGGGAGCTGTTTTTT
13	TRBJ1-2	.	TRBV10-3	few	CAISEDRNYGYTF	TGTGCCATCAGTGAGGACAGAAATTATGGCTACACCTTC
15	TRBJ2-7	.	TRBV27	.	CASKVLGGGSYEQYF	TGTGCCAGCAAAGTTCTGGGGGGAGGCTCCTACGAGCAGTACTTC
14	TRBJ2-3	.	TRBV20-1	.	CSASAGAATDTQYF	TGCAGTGCTAGTGCGGGGGCCGCCACAGATACGCAGTATTTT
15	TRBJ1-1	TRBD1	TRBV29-1	few	CSVYLQGKGDTEAFF	TGCAGCGTTTACCTACAGGGGAAGGGGGACACTGAAGCTTTCTTT
14	TRBJ1-5	.	TRBV18	few	CASSPTRGYQPQHF	TGTGCCAGCTCACCAACGAGAGGGTACCAGCCCCAGCATTTT
17	TRBJ2-3	.	TRBV9	.	CASSDPHSSTSPHTQYF	TGTGCCAGCAGCGACCCCCATTCTAGTACATCCCCACATACGCAGTATTTT
12	TRBJ1-1	.	TRBV29-1	.	CSVEPQGAEAFF	TGCAGCGTTGAGCCCCAGGGCGCTGAAGCTTTCTTT
16	TRBJ1-6	TRBD1	TRBV3-1	few	CASSREGTGGKSPLHF	TGTGCCAGCAGCCGCGAAGGGACAGGCGGAAAGTCACCCCTCCACTTT
13	TRBJ1-2	.	TRBV29-1	many	CSVGFGYDYGYTF	TGCAGCGTTGGTTTTGGGTATGACTATGGCTACACCTTC
16	TRBJ2-1	TRBD2	TRBV6-2/TRBV6-3	once	CASSYSGTSGRIKQFF	TGTGCCAGCAGTTACTCCGGGACTAGCGGGAGAATAAAGCAGTTCTTC
14	TRBJ1-2	.	TRBV7-2	.	CASSLDNVDYGYTF	TGTGCCAGCAGCTTAGATAACGTAGACTATGGCTACACCTTC
14	TRBJ2-7	.	TRBV7-6	.	CASSRLQGTYEQYF	TGTGCCAGCAGCCGACTGCAAGGCACCTACGAGCAGTACTTC
13	TRBJ2-1	.	TRBV11-3	.	CASSLEQTSEQFF	TGTGCCAGCAGCTTAGAGCAGACTAGTGAGCAGTTCTTC
16	TRBJ2-5	TRBD2	TRBV5-1	few	CASSLAGGSGLETQYF	TGCGCCAGCAGCTTGGCCGGCGGGAGCGGTTTGGAGACCCAGTACTTC
14	TRBJ2-7	.	TRBV5-6	.	CASSSGIRGYEQYF	TGTGCCAGCAGCTCGGGAATTAGGGGATACGAGCAGTACTTC
14	TRBJ2-5	.	TRBV27	few	CASSLKGRQETQYF	TGTGCCAGCAGTTTAAAGGGCAGGCAAGAGACCCAGTACTTC
14	TRBJ2-6	.	TRBV20-1	.	CSAREIGGANVLTF	TGCAGTGCTAGAGAAATCGGGGGGGCCAACGTCCTGACTTTC
14	TRBJ2-3	TRBD2	TRBV9	.	CASNGGLAETTQYF	TGTGCCAGCAATGGGGGACTAGCGGAAACAACGCAGTATTTT
17	TRBJ2-3	TRBD2	TRBV7-2	.	CASSLGLAVMGEDTQYF	TGTGCCAGCAGCTTAGGGCTAGCGGTCATGGGGGAAGATACGCAGTATTTT
14	TRBJ2-6	.	TRBV2	few	CASSEHTGANVLTF	TGTGCCAGCAGTGAACATACTGGGGCCAACGTCCTGACTTTC
15	TRBJ2-7	.	TRBV7-2	.	CASSPTGPFDYEQYF	TGTGCCAGCAGCCCAACAGGCCCCTTTGACTACGAGCAGTACTTC
13	TRBJ2-1	.	TRBV12-3/TRBV12-4	many	CASLFGDVDEQFF	TGTGCCAGCTTATTCGGCGACGTGGATGAGCAGTTCTTC
13	TRBJ2-7	.	TRBV14	.	CASSERQPYDQYF	TGTGCCAGCAGCGAGCGACAGCCCTACGACCAGTACTTC
15	TRBJ1-2	.	TRBV21-1	few	CASSKRFSGGHGYTF	TGTGCCAGCAGCAAACGGTTCTCAGGGGGCCATGGCTACACCTTC
18	TRBJ2-2	TRBD2	TRBV5-1	.	CASSSNGLSGMNTGELFF	TGCGCCAGCAGCTCGAATGGCCTTAGCGGGATGAACACCGGGGAGCTGTTTTTT
14	TRBJ2-7	.	TRBV28	.	CASIKPSGSYEQYF	TGTGCCAGCATAAAACCAAGTGGATCCTACGAGCAGTACTTC
17	TRBJ1-2	.	TRBV18	.	CASSPNLGGAPNYGYTF	TGTGCCAGCTCACCAAACCTGGGGGGCGCCCCCAACTATGGCTACACCTTC
14	TRBJ1-5	.	TRBV2	.	CASSDGDFGQPQHF	TGTGCCAGCAGTGATGGGGACTTCGGTCAGCCCCAGCATTTT
13	TRBJ1-2	.	TRBV6-2/TRBV6-3	few	CASSYVGRLGYTF	TGTGCCAGCAGTTATGTGGGGCGCTTGGGCTACACCTTC
16	TRBJ2-3	.	TRBV7-9	few	CASSLRAGSSTDTQYF	TGTGCCAGCAGCCTACGGGCAGGTTCTAGCACAGATACGCAGTATTTT
13	TRBJ1-2	.	TRBV20-1	.	CSARDGGWAESTF	TGCAGTGCTAGAGATGGTGGTTGGGCGGAATCAACCTTC
15	TRBJ2-7	.	TRBV7-2	few	CASSPSPSEFAEQYF	TGTGCCAGCAGCCCGTCGCCTAGCGAGTTCGCCGAGCAGTACTTC
15	TRBJ1-3	.	TRBV20-1	.	CSARNTGSTGNTIYF	TGCAGTGCTAGAAATACCGGGTCCACGGGAAACACCATATATTTT
16	TRBJ2-5	TRBD2	TRBV20-1	.	CSARTSGGAFVSTQYF	TGCAGTGCGCGGACTAGCGGGGGGGCCTTTGTAAGCACCCAGTACTTC
14	TRBJ1-2	TRBD1	TRBV5-1	few	CASSLGQGGKGYTF	TGCGCCAGCAGCTTAGGACAGGGAGGAAAGGGCTACACCTTC